These 5 T cell receptor beta chains came from one sample sequenced in a study of blood T cell repertoires in COVID-19. TCRdb keeps only in-frame clones here, not all; method: immunoSEQ multiplex PCR. The table lists 150,000 to 200,000 clones, around 86% of them singletons, with roughly 7.3% in the top ten. Sequencing was done on a sample of peripheral blood. The receptor set was obtained from an elderly woman in a cohort sampled during active or convalescent COVID-19.

This chain uses TRBV20-1 with TRBJ1-4; TRBD1 agrees at 8 bases. V shed 3 bases and J 0 bases; nucleotides not matched to a gene: 6. The CDR3 has 16 residues. Germline CDR1 reads DFQATT; CDR2 reads SNEGSKA (reference sequence). The CDR3 nucleotides read TGCAGTGCTAGTGGGCAGGGGGCGACAACTAATGAAAAACTGTTTTTT. It yields the protein CSASGQGATTNEKLFF.

The chain is built from TRBV19 and TRBJ2-3; 7 bases agree with TRBD1. The ends lost 7 bases at V and 5 bases at J; junction bases unmatched: 6. The CDR3 is made up of 13 amino acids. Germline values: CDR1 LNHDA, CDR2 SQIVND (reference sequence). The CDR3: CASTTGQGDTQYF. CDR3 in DNA: TGTGCCAGTACGACAGGGCAAGGAGATACGCAGTATTTT.

This rearrangement joins TRBV13 to TRBJ1-2; 12 nucleotides align to TRBD1. The germline gives CDR1 PRHDT, CDR2 FYEKMQ (reference sequence). The CDR3 covers 15 residues. Losses at the gene ends were 5 bases for V and 2 bases for J; bases not matched to a gene: 3. CDR3 sequence: CASSIGTGGNYGYTF. The DNA of the CDR3 is TGTGCCAGCAGCATTGGGACAGGGGGCAACTATGGCTACACCTTC.

Remarks on this clone: The sample has other DNA sequences that encode this CDR3 too. The chain carries TRBV9 and TRBJ2-1; D might be TRBD2 (6 bases). Trimming shortened V by 4 bases and J by 0 bases, and 11 bases separated the two germline ends. In germline, CDR1 is SGDLS, CDR2 YYNGEE. The CDR3 is 15 residues long. The CDR3 reads CASSLSGSSYNEQFF. The CDR3 bases are TGTGCCAGCAGCCTTAGCGGCAGCTCCTACAATGAGCAGTTCTTC.

V usage is TRBV6-4 and J usage is TRBJ1-6; D is possibly TRBD1 (5 bases). The CDR3 spans 14 residues. V lost 8 bases to trimming and J lost 10 bases, with 18 bases between them. Germline V gene data show CDR1 as MRHNA and CDR2 as SNTAGT. CDR3 in amino acids: CASRPGTGGSPLHF. The CDR3, as DNA: TGTGCCAGCCGCCCCGGGACGGGGGGATCACCCCTCCACTTT.